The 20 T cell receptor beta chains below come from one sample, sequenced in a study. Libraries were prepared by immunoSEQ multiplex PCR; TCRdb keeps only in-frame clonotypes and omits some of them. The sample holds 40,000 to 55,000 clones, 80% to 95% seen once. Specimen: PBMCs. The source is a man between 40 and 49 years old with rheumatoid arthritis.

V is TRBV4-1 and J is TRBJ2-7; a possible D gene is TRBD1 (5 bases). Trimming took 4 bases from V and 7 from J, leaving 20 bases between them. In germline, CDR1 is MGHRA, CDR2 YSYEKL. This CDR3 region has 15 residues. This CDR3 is CASSPGSSGAEEQYF. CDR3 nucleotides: TGCGCCAGCAGCCCGGGTAGCAGTGGGGCCGAAGAGCAGTACTTC.

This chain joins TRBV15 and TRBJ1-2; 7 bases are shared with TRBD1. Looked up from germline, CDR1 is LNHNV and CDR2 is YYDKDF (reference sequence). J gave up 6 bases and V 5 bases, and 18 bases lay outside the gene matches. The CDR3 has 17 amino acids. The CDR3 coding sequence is TGTGCCACCAGCGGGGCGACAGGGCTGTACGGAGCGGATGGCTACACCTTC. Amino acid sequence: CATSGATGLYGADGYTF.

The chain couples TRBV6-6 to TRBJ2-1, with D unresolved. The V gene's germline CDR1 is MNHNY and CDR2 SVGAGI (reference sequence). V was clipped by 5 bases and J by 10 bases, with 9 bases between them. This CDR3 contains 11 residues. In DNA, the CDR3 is TGTGCCAGCAGTCAAAGGGAAGAGCAGTTCTTC. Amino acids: CASSQREEQFF.

For the CDR3, the DNA is TGTGCCAGCAGCTCTTCCTACGAGCAGTACTTC. This gives the protein CASSSSYEQYF. The rearrangement joins TRBV5-5 to TRBJ2-7; D is unclear. Germline V CDR1 and CDR2: SGHKS, YYEKEE (reference sequence). This CDR3 has 11 residues. V dropped 3 bases and J dropped 1 base, with 2 bases sitting between them.

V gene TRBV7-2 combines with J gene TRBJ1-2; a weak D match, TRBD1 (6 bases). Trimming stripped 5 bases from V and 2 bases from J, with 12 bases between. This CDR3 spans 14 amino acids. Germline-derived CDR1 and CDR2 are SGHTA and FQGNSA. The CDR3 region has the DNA TGTGCCAGCAGCCCCACGCAGGGGAACTATGGCTACACCTTC. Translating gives CASSPTQGNYGYTF.

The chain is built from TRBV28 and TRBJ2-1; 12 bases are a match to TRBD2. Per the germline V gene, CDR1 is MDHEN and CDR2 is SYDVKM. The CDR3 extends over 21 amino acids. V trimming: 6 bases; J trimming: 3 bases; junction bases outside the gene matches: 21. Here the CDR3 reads CASSPRTLTSGSRKIYNEQFF. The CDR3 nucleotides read TGTGCCAGCAGCCCCCGCACTTTGACTAGCGGGAGCCGTAAGATCTACAATGAGCAGTTCTTC.

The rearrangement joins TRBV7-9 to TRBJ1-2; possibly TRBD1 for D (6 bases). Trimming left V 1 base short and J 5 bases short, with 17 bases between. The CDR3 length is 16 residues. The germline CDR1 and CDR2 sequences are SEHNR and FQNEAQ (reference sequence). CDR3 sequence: CASSLGGQEALYGYTF. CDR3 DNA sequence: TGTGCCAGCAGCTTAGGGGGGCAGGAGGCTCTATATGGCTACACCTTC.

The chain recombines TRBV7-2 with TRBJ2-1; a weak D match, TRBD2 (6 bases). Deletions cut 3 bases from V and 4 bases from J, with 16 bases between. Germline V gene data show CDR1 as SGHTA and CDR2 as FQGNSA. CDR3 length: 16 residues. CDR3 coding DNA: TGTGCCAGCAGCTTCCCCCCGGGACTCAAATACAATGAGCAGTTCTTC. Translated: CASSFPPGLKYNEQFF.

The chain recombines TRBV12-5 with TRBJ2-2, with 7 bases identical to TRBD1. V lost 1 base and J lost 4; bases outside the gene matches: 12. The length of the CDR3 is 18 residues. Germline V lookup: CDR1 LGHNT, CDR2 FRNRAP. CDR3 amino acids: CASGLGRVDRASTGELFF. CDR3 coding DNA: TGTGCTAGTGGTTTGGGACGCGTTGACAGGGCGAGCACCGGGGAGCTGTTTTTT. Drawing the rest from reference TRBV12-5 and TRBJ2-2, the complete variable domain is DARVTQTPRHKVTEMGQEVTMRCQPILGHNTVFWYRQTMMQGLELLAYFRNRAPLDDSGMPKDRFSAEMPDATLATLKIQPSEPRDSAVYFCASGLGRVDRASTGELFFGEGSRLTVL.

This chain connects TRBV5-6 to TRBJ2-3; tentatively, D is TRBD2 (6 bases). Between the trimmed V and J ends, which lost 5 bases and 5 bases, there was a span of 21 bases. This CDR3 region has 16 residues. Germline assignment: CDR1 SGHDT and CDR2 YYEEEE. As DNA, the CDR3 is TGTGCCAGCAGACTAGCTGGGATGCAGGGCAAAGATACGCAGTATTTT. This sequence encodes CASRLAGMQGKDTQYF.

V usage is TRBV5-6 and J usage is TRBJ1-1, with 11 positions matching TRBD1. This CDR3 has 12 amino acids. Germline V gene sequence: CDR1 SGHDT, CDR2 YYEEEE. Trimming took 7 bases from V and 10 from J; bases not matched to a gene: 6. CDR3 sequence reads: CASGQDRGRAFF. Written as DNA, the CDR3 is TGTGCCAGCGGTCAGGACAGGGGGCGAGCTTTCTTT.

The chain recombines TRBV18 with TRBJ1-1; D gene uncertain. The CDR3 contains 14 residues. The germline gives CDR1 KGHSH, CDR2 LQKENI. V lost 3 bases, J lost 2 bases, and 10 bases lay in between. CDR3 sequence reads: CASSPSRSNTEAFF. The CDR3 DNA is TGTGCCAGCTCACCTAGTAGATCTAACACTGAAGCTTTCTTT. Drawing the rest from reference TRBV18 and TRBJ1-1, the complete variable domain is NAGVMQNPRHLVRRRGQEARLRCSPMKGHSHVYWYRQLPEEGLKFMVYLQKENIIDESGMPKERFSAEFPKEGPSILRIQQVVRGDSAAYFCASSPSRSNTEAFFGQGTRLTVV.

The CDR3 loop reads CASSSGLTSGRTDTQYF. CDR3 nucleotide sequence: TGTGCCAGCAGCTCGGGTTTGACTAGCGGGAGAACAGATACGCAGTATTTT. The chain links TRBV7-2 to TRBJ2-3; 12 bases line up with TRBD2. The CDR3 consists of 17 residues. Germline V lookup: CDR1 SGHTA, CDR2 FQGNSA. V lost 4 bases, J lost 3 bases, and 8 bases stayed unmatched.

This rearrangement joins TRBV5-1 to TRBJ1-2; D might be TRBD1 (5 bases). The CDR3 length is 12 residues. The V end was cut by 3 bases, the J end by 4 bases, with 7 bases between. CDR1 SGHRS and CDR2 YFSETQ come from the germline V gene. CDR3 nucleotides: TGCGCCAGCAGCTATGACAGCTATGGCTACACCTTC. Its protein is CASSYDSYGYTF. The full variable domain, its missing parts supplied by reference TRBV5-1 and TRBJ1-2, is KAGVTQTPRYLIKTRGQQVTLSCSPISGHRSVSWYQQTPGQGLQFLFEYFSETQRNKGNFPGRFSGRQFSNSRSEMNVSTLELGDSALYLCASSYDSYGYTFGSGTRLTVV.

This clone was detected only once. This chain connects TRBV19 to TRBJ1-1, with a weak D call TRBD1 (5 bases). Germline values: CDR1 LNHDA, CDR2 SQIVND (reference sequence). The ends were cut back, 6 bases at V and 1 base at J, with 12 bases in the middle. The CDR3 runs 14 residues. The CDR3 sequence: CASRLTVQNTEAFF. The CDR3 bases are TGTGCCAGTAGACTGACAGTACAGAACACTGAAGCTTTCTTT.

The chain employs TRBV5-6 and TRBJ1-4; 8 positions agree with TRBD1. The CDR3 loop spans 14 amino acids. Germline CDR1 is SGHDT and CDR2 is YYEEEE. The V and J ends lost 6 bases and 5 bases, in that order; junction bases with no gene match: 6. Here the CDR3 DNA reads TGTGCCAGCACCCCGGGACAGGCCAATGAAAAACTGTTTTTT. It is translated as CASTPGQANEKLFF.

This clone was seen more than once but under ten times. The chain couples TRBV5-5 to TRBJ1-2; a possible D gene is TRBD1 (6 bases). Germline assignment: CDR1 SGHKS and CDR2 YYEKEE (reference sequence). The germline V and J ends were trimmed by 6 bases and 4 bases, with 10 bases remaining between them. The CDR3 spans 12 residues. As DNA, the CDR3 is TGTGCCAGCACCGACAGGACCTATGGCTACACCTTC. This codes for CASTDRTYGYTF.

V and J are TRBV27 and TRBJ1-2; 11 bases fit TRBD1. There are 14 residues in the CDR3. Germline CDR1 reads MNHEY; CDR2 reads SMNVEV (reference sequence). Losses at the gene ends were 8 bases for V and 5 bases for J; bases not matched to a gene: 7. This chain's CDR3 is CASAGQGAWYGYTF. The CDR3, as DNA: TGTGCCAGCGCAGGACAGGGGGCCTGGTATGGCTACACCTTC.

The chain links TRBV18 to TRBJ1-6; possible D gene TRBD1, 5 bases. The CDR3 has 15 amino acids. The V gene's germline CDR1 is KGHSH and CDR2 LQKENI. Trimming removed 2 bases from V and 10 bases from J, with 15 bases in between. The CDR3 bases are TGTGCCAGCTCACCAATCGGCAGGGAGGAATCACCCCTCCACTTT. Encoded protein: CASSPIGREESPLHF. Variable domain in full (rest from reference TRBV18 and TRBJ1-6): NAGVMQNPRHLVRRRGQEARLRCSPMKGHSHVYWYRQLPEEGLKFMVYLQKENIIDESGMPKERFSAEFPKEGPSILRIQQVVRGDSAAYFCASSPIGREESPLHFGNGTRLTVT.

This CDR3 is CASSYWDSSNYGYTF. DNA for the CDR3: TGTGCCAGCAGTTACTGGGACAGCAGTAACTATGGCTACACCTTC. This rearrangement joins TRBV6-5 to TRBJ1-2; 7 bases match TRBD1. The CDR3 totals 15 residues. J was trimmed by 1 base and V by 1 base; bases with no gene match: 3. Germline V gives CDR1 MNHEY, CDR2 SVGAGI.